The T cell receptor (beta chain) described here comes from a study of blood T cell repertoires in COVID-19. Across the whole study: COVID-19 samples, acute and convalescent, were from the United States, Italy and Spain. PBMCs, B-cell-depleted T cells, or T cells were the source of the cDNA or gDNA that made up the material.

Original processing methods: Cell counts per sample came from amplifying reference gene primers. TCRdb's table, derived via immunoSEQ multiplex PCR, lists solely in-frame clones and lacks some. That table gives V, J and clone size, and the DNA gave D and trimming. Of about 240,000 clones detected, 75% to 90% appear once; the ten largest clones hold around 11%. The CDR3 is 14 amino acids. Trimming pared 5 bases from V and 5 bases from J, leaving 16 bases between. Germline CDR1 is SGHTA and CDR2 is FQGNSA. The V and J genes are TRBV7-2 and TRBJ2-7; D is possibly TRBD1 (7 bases). The sequenced sample was peripheral blood. The clonotype was recovered from a woman aged 55 to 70 with active or convalescent COVID-19. The CDR3 DNA reads TGTGCCAGCAGCGCGGGACAGCCGATCCACGAGCAGTACTTC. Protein product: CASSAGQPIHEQYF.